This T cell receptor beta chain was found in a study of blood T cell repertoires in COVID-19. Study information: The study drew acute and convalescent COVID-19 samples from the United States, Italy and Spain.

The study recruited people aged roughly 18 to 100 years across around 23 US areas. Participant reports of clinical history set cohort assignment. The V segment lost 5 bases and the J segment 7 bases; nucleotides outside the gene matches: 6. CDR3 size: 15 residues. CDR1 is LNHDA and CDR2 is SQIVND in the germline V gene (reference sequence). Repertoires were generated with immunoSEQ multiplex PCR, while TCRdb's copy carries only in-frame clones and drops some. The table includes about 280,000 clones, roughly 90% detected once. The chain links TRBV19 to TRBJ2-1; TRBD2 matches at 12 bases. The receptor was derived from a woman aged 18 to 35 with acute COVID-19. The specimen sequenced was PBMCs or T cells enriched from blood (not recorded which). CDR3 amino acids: CASSPGLAGLNEQFF. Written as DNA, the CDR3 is TGTGCCAGTAGTCCGGGACTAGCGGGTCTTAATGAGCAGTTCTTC.